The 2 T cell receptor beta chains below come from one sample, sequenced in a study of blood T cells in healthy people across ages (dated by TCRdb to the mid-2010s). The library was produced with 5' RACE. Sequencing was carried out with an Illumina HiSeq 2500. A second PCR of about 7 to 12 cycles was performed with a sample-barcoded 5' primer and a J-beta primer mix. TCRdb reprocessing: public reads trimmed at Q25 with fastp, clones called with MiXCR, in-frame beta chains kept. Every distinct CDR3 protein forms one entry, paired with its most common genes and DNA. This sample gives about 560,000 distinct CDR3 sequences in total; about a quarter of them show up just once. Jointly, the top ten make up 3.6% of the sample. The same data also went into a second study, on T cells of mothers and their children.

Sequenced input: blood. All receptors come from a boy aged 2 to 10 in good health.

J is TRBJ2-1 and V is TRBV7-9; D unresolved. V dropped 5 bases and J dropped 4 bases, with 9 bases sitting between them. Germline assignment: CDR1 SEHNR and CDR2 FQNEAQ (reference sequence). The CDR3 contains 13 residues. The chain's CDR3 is CASSKTDYNEQFF. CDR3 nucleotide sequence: TGTGCCAGCAGCAAAACAGATTACAATGAGCAGTTCTTC.

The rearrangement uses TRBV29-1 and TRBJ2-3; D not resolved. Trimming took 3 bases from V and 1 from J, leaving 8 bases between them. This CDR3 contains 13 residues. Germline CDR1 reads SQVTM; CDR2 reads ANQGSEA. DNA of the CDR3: TGCAGCGTTGACAACTACGGCACAGATACGCAGTATTTT. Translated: CSVDNYGTDTQYF.